The 30 T cell receptor beta chains given below trace back to one sample, sequenced in a study of B cell selection in AIRE deficiency. Produced via immunoSEQ multiplex PCR; TCRdb's table is partial and in-frame only. The sample lists under 20,000 clones, roughly 91% seen once, with 0.89% in the top ten. The regulatory T cell sort gate was CD4+CD25hiCD127low/negative. The sequenced sample consisted of CD4+CD25+ Tregs sorted from PBMCs. The receptors come from a human donor in good health.

J is TRBJ2-2 and V is TRBV28; 9 bases map to TRBD2. The CDR3 has 16 amino acids. Germline V gives CDR1 MDHEN, CDR2 SYDVKM. Trimming at V came to 5 bases and at J to 5 bases, leaving 9 bases not matched to a gene. CDR3 coding DNA: TGTGCCAGCAGTGGGACTAGCCCCTCCGGGACCGGGGAGCTGTTTTTT. Amino acid sequence: CASSGTSPSGTGELFF.

The chain recombines TRBV18 with TRBJ1-5; D is perhaps TRBD1 (5 bases). The CDR3 totals 15 residues. V lost 1 base to trimming and J lost 2 bases, with 9 bases between them. The germline gives CDR1 KGHSH, CDR2 LQKENI. CDR3 loop: CASSPQGTGNQPQHF. In DNA, the CDR3 is TGTGCCAGCTCACCACAGGGGACGGGCAATCAGCCCCAGCATTTT.

The J gene is TRBJ2-7, the V gene TRBV28, with TRBD2 identical over 8 bases. The junction had 20 bases not matched to a gene; V was cut back by 6 bases and J by 4 bases. Germline CDR1 is MDHEN and CDR2 is SYDVKM. The CDR3 has 18 amino acids. Here the CDR3 DNA reads TGTGCCAGCAGCCGAACCGCTCAGGCCGGGACTAGTCGGTACGAGCAGTACTTC. Translation gives CASSRTAQAGTSRYEQYF. Combining the CDR3 with reference TRBV28 and TRBJ2-7 gives the whole variable domain DVKVTQSSRYLVKRTGEKVFLECVQDMDHENMFWYRQDPGLGLRLIYFSYDVKMKEKGDIPEGYSVSREKKERFSLILESASTNQTSMYLCASSRTAQAGTSRYEQYFGPGTRLTVT.

The genes are TRBV7-3 and TRBJ1-1; TRBD1 is a possible D gene (6 bases). CDR3 length equals 13 residues. Trimming left V 5 bases short and J 4 bases short, with 11 bases between. Looked up from germline, CDR1 is SGHTA and CDR2 is FQGTGA. The CDR3 region is CASSVTGLTEAFF. The CDR3 DNA reads as TGTGCCAGCAGCGTTACAGGGCTCACTGAAGCTTTCTTT.

The gene calls are TRBV9 and TRBJ2-1; perhaps TRBD1 as D (5 bases). Trimming left V 0 bases short and J 4 bases short, with 11 bases between. The length of the CDR3 is 15 residues. Germline-derived CDR1 and CDR2 are SGDLS and YYNGEE. The CDR3 region is CASSVGGAAYNEQFF. The CDR3 DNA is TGTGCCAGCAGCGTAGGTGGGGCCGCTTACAATGAGCAGTTCTTC.

The V and J genes are TRBV6-9 and TRBJ1-1; 8 nucleotides align to TRBD1. V lost 5 bases to trimming and J lost 5 bases; unmatched junction nucleotides: 10. Germline CDR1 MNHGY, CDR2 SVAAGI. The CDR3 sequence is 15 residues long. CDR3 nucleotides: TGTGCCAGCAGTCCCCGGACAGGGTGGAGAACTGAAGCTTTCTTT. As protein: CASSPRTGWRTEAFF.

This chain connects TRBV19 to TRBJ1-5; D possibly corresponds to TRBD1 (5 bases). Looked up from germline, CDR1 is LNHDA and CDR2 is SQIVND (reference sequence). Trimming pared 5 bases from V and 1 base from J, leaving 12 bases between. The CDR3 spans 15 residues. As DNA, the CDR3 is TGTGCCAGTAGTCCTCAGGGTGTGAGCAATCAGCCCCAGCATTTT. This sequence encodes CASSPQGVSNQPQHF. Full variable domain (missing parts from reference TRBV19 and TRBJ1-5): DGGITQSPKYLFRKEGQNVTLSCEQNLNHDAMYWYRQDPGQGLRLIYYSQIVNDFQKGDIAEGYSVSREKKESFPLTVTSAQKNPTAFYLCASSPQGVSNQPQHFGDGTRLSIL.

The V call is TRBV28, the J call TRBJ2-5; D is perhaps TRBD2 (7 bases). The V end was cut by 5 bases, the J end by 5 bases, with 12 bases between. This CDR3 region has 13 residues. CDR1 is MDHEN, CDR2 SYDVKM, per germline. The CDR3 nucleotides read TGTGCCAGCAGTCCTAGGGGGGGGGAGACCCAGTACTTC. It is translated as CASSPRGGETQYF. Complete variable domain (other parts from reference TRBV28 and TRBJ2-5): DVKVTQSSRYLVKRTGEKVFLECVQDMDHENMFWYRQDPGLGLRLIYFSYDVKMKEKGDIPEGYSVSREKKERFSLILESASTNQTSMYLCASSPRGGETQYFGPGTRLLVL.

This chain joins TRBV6-5 and TRBJ2-1; D not certain. CDR3 length equals 15 residues. Germline CDR1 is MNHEY and CDR2 is SVGAGI. The germline V and J ends were trimmed by 6 bases and 4 bases, with 16 bases remaining between them. In DNA, the CDR3 is TGTGCCAGCAGGTCCCTGGGTGGCTCTTACAATGAGCAGTTCTTC. Protein: CASRSLGGSYNEQFF.

The rearrangement joins TRBV9 to TRBJ1-3; D not resolved. Germline CDR1 SGDLS, CDR2 YYNGEE. Deletions cut 0 bases from V and 1 base from J, with 11 bases between. This CDR3 is built from 16 residues. Here the CDR3 reads CASSVASGLSGNTIYF. The CDR3 DNA is TGTGCCAGCAGCGTAGCTTCGGGGTTGTCTGGAAACACCATATATTTT.

Turning to this clone: Other nucleotide sequences in the sample specify the same CDR3. This chain links TRBV7-9 with TRBJ1-1; 9 nucleotides agree with TRBD1. J was trimmed by 10 bases and V by 8 bases; bases with no gene match: 5. CDR3 length: 11 amino acids. Germline loops: CDR1 SEHNR, CDR2 FQNEAQ (reference sequence). CDR3 bases: TGTGCCAGCGGAGGGACAGGGCGAGCTTTCTTT. Its translation is CASGGTGRAFF.

The chain employs TRBV6-6 and TRBJ1-1, with D maybe TRBD1 (5 bases). CDR3 length equals 15 residues. Trimming cost V 7 bases and J 6 bases, with 21 bases left between them. From germline, CDR1 is MNHNY and CDR2 SVGAGI (reference sequence). CDR3 protein: CASTPGTPVLSEAFF. CDR3 DNA sequence: TGTGCCAGCACCCCCGGGACTCCTGTTCTTTCTGAAGCTTTCTTT.

The chain recombines TRBV6-5 with TRBJ2-7, with TRBD2 matching over 8 bases. Germline-derived CDR1 and CDR2 are MNHEY and SVGAGI. CDR3 length: 15 residues. Germline trimming cut 5 bases from V and 7 bases from J; bases unmatched to any gene: 13. In DNA, the CDR3 is TGTGCCAGCAGTGCCCCGCACTCCGGGGGGGTGGAGCAGTACTTC. It is translated as CASSAPHSGGVEQYF.

The chain combines TRBV19 with TRBJ1-2; 7 positions agree with TRBD1. This CDR3 comprises 15 residues. V was pared by 1 base and J by 4 bases, with 6 bases of the junction left unmatched. Germline V lookup: CDR1 LNHDA, CDR2 SQIVND (reference sequence). CDR3 sequence (DNA): TGTGCCAGTAGTATAGCGGGAGGGGGCGTCTATGGCTACACCTTC. Translated, it gives CASSIAGGGVYGYTF.

This clone was seen a single time. The chain couples TRBV6-5 to TRBJ1-5, with 8 nucleotides matching TRBD1. The CDR3 length is 14 residues. The germline V gene has CDR1 MNHEY and CDR2 SVGAGI. After removal of 6 bases from V and 1 base from J, the junction contained 2 bases not matched to a gene. For the CDR3, the DNA is TGTGCCAGCAGGGGACAGGCGAGCAATCAGCCCCAGCATTTT. It yields the protein CASRGQASNQPQHF.

The chain combines TRBV5-4 with TRBJ2-1, with 7 bases lining up with TRBD2. The CDR3 length is 17 residues. Germline V gene lookup returns CDR1 SGHNT and CDR2 YYREEE (reference sequence). With V trimmed by 2 bases and J by 2 bases, 10 bases remained unmatched. CDR3 protein: CASSFGGGPPTYNEQFF. In DNA form, the CDR3 reads TGTGCCAGCAGCTTTGGGGGAGGGCCCCCTACCTACAATGAGCAGTTCTTC.

This chain connects TRBV25-1 to TRBJ2-2; 11 nucleotides line up with TRBD2. Germline V gene sequence: CDR1 MGHDK, CDR2 SYGVNS. The CDR3 consists of 15 residues. V gave up 3 bases and J gave up 6 bases; unmatched junction bases: 3. The CDR3 DNA reads TGTGCCAGCAGTGAGACTAGCGGGAAAGCCGGGGAGCTGTTTTTT. It encodes CASSETSGKAGELFF.

V is TRBV11-2 and J is TRBJ2-7, with TRBD1 as a possible D gene (5 bases). This CDR3 is built from 14 residues. V was cut by 2 bases and J by 4 bases, with 12 bases left in between. The germline V gene has CDR1 SGHAT and CDR2 FQNNGV. The CDR3 reads CASSLPQGRYEQYF. Written as DNA, the CDR3 is TGTGCCAGCAGCTTACCCCAGGGAAGGTACGAGCAGTACTTC.

This rearrangement joins TRBV29-1 to TRBJ1-4; 8 bases are shared with TRBD1. This CDR3 has 16 amino acids. Germline trimming cut 7 bases from V and 3 bases from J; bases unmatched to any gene: 13. Germline V gene sequence: CDR1 SQVTM, CDR2 ANQGSEA. The CDR3 protein is CSAIGDRRAPNEKLFF. The CDR3 nucleotides read TGCAGCGCCATCGGGGACAGGAGGGCCCCTAATGAAAAACTGTTTTTT.

The rearrangement joins TRBV19 to TRBJ1-1; TRBD1 agrees at 7 bases. CDR1 is LNHDA, CDR2 SQIVND, per germline (reference sequence). The CDR3 length is 13 residues. J gave up 2 bases and V 8 bases, and 5 bases lay outside the gene matches. The CDR3 DNA reads as TGTGCCAGTGCGACAGGGACCAACACTGAAGCTTTCTTT. Protein product: CASATGTNTEAFF.

V is TRBV7-2 and J is TRBJ1-1; a possible D gene is TRBD1 (5 bases). The CDR3 covers 15 residues. Per the germline V gene, CDR1 is SGHTA and CDR2 is FQGNSA. The V end lost 5 bases, the J end lost 0 bases, and 13 bases lay between the germline ends. The CDR3 here is CASSGRGGVNTEAFF. For the CDR3, the DNA is TGTGCCAGCAGCGGTCGGGGGGGGGTGAACACTGAAGCTTTCTTT.

This chain joins TRBV6-5 and TRBJ2-7; unclear D gene. The CDR3 is 11 amino acids. Trimming pared 2 bases from V and 4 bases from J, leaving 3 bases between. Germline loops: CDR1 MNHEY, CDR2 SVGAGI. CDR3 nucleotide sequence: TGTGCCAGCAGTTACCTTTACGAGCAGTACTTC. It yields the protein CASSYLYEQYF.

The chain carries TRBV29-1 and TRBJ2-2; tentative D call: TRBD1 (5 bases). Between the trimmed V and J ends, which lost 5 bases and 4 bases, there was a span of 11 bases. The CDR3 has 13 amino acids. The germline CDR1 and CDR2 sequences are SQVTM and ANQGSEA. CDR3 coding DNA: TGCAGCGTTCAGACAGTTATCACCGGGGAGCTGTTTTTT. Protein: CSVQTVITGELFF.

CDR3 in DNA: TGTGCCAGCAGTCTAGCGGCCAGCTCCTACGAGCAGTACTTC. It translates to CASSLAASSYEQYF. The chain links TRBV6-5 to TRBJ2-7, with TRBD2 matching 7 bases. The CDR3 is 14 amino acids. Germline-derived CDR1 and CDR2 are MNHEY and SVGAGI. J was trimmed by 0 bases and V by 5 bases; bases with no gene match: 4.

The J gene is TRBJ2-1, the V gene TRBV2; 8 bases align to TRBD2. In germline, CDR1 is SNHLY, CDR2 FYNNEI. With V trimmed by 9 bases and J by 7 bases, 8 bases remained unmatched. This CDR3 region has 13 residues. The CDR3: CASARTSRNEQFF. CDR3 nucleotide sequence: TGTGCCAGTGCCCGGACTAGCAGGAATGAGCAGTTCTTC.

The V gene is TRBV25-1, the J gene TRBJ2-1, with D unresolved. V dropped 7 bases and J dropped 0 bases, with 10 bases sitting between them. Per the germline V gene, CDR1 is MGHDK and CDR2 is SYGVNS. CDR3 length equals 14 residues. The CDR3 spells CASIDSSSYNEQFF. The CDR3 DNA reads TGTGCCAGCATCGACTCAAGCTCCTACAATGAGCAGTTCTTC.

This clone is a singleton in its sample. V gene TRBV18 combines with J gene TRBJ1-4; D ambiguous. The V and J ends lost 6 bases and 5 bases respectively, with 13 bases between them. The germline V gene has CDR1 KGHSH and CDR2 LQKENI. The CDR3 is made up of 14 amino acids. CDR3 sequence (DNA): TGTGCCAGCTCTAGGGAACAGAACAATGAAAAACTGTTTTTT. As protein: CASSREQNNEKLFF.

The chain is built from TRBV29-1 and TRBJ1-1; TRBD1 matches 9 bases. The CDR3 length is 17 residues. The V gene's germline CDR1 is SQVTM and CDR2 ANQGSEA. V lost 5 bases to trimming and J lost 0 bases; unmatched junction nucleotides: 13. CDR3 amino acids: CSVNLRDRVFMNTEAFF. Written as DNA, the CDR3 is TGCAGCGTTAACCTCCGGGACAGGGTCTTCATGAACACTGAAGCTTTCTTT. The whole variable domain, filled in from reference TRBV29-1 and TRBJ1-1, reads SAVISQKPSRDICQRGTSLTIQCQVDSQVTMMFWYRQQPGQSLTLIATANQGSEATYESGFVIDKFPISRPNLTFSTLTVSNMSPEDSSIYLCSVNLRDRVFMNTEAFFGQGTRLTVV.

V gene TRBV28 combines with J gene TRBJ2-1; 10 bases fit TRBD2. This CDR3 is built from 14 residues. J lost 8 bases, V lost 3 bases, and 4 bases had no gene match. Germline loops: CDR1 MDHEN, CDR2 SYDVKM. The CDR3 loop reads CASSLASGSYEQFF. DNA of the CDR3: TGTGCCAGCAGTTTGGCTAGCGGGAGCTATGAGCAGTTCTTC.

This chain links TRBV11-2 with TRBJ2-5, with D uncertain. This CDR3 region has 13 residues. The germline CDR1 and CDR2 sequences are SGHAT and FQNNGV. The V end lost 3 bases, the J end lost 5 bases, and 10 bases lay between the germline ends. CDR3 sequence (DNA): TGTGCCAGCAGCTTCCCCCGTCTGGAGACCCAGTACTTC. Translating gives CASSFPRLETQYF.